This entry lists 20 T cell receptor beta chains sequenced from one sample in a study of chronic HIV infection and antiretroviral therapy. A single record per CDR3 protein comes from TCRdb applying MiXCR to the 5' RACE reads. The repertoire holds about 48,000 distinct CDR3 sequences, with about 19% as singletons. Sequencing was performed on peripheral blood. The receptors were sampled from an adult who had HIV and had not received antiretroviral therapy, or was an uninfected healthy control (not recorded which).

The chain has TRBV6-1 and TRBJ2-7; either TRBD1 or TRBD2 may supply D (5 bases each). This CDR3 has 11 residues. Germline V gene data show CDR1 as MNHNS and CDR2 as SASEGT. Deletions cut 4 bases from V and 7 bases from J, with 8 bases between. The CDR3 loop is CASSGGEEQYF. As DNA, the CDR3 is TGTGCCAGCAGTGGAGGGGAAGAGCAGTACTTC.

The CDR3 reads CSAISRAGETQYF. DNA of the CDR3: TGCAGCGCTATCTCAAGGGCGGGGGAGACCCAGTACTTC. The genes are TRBV29-1 and TRBJ2-5; weak D call: TRBD2 (6 bases). This CDR3 region has 13 residues. V was trimmed by 7 bases and J by 5 bases, leaving 17 bases between them. The V gene's germline CDR1 is SQVTM and CDR2 ANQGSEA. The whole variable domain, filled in from reference TRBV29-1 and TRBJ2-5, reads SAVISQKPSRDICQRGTSLTIQCQVDSQVTMMFWYRQQPGQSLTLIATANQGSEATYESGFVIDKFPISRPNLTFSTLTVSNMSPEDSSIYLCSAISRAGETQYFGPGTRLLVL.

The chain has TRBV4-1 and TRBJ2-1; D perhaps matches TRBD2 (5 bases). CDR1 is MGHRA and CDR2 is YSYEKL in the germline V gene. This CDR3 is 14 amino acids long. V shed 1 base and J shed 6 bases, with 10 bases lying between them. CDR3 sequence: CASSQVWESNEQFF. CDR3 nucleotide sequence: TGCGCCAGCAGCCAAGTGTGGGAGAGCAATGAGCAGTTCTTC.

CDR3 DNA sequence: TGTGCCTGTTGCCCAGGGACTAGCGGGAGCAATGAGCAGTTCTTC. Its protein is CACCPGTSGSNEQFF. V usage is TRBV27 and J usage is TRBJ2-1; the match to TRBD2 covers 14 bases. The V gene's germline CDR1 is MNHEY and CDR2 SMNVEV (reference sequence). The V and J ends lost 11 bases and 6 bases, in that order; junction bases with no gene match: 9. This CDR3 has 15 amino acids.

The gene calls are TRBV2 and TRBJ1-2; TRBD1 matches 8 bases. The CDR3 spans 14 residues. Germline values: CDR1 SNHLY, CDR2 FYNNEI. Losses at the gene ends were 6 bases for V and 3 bases for J; bases not matched to a gene: 6. The CDR3 coding sequence is TGTGCCAGCAGGATAGGACAGGGAGACTATGGCTACACCTTC. As protein: CASRIGQGDYGYTF.

The chain couples TRBV28 to TRBJ2-7; possible D gene TRBD2, 5 bases. In germline, CDR1 is MDHEN, CDR2 SYDVKM. The CDR3 has 16 residues. The ends were cut back, 2 bases at V and 4 bases at J, with 18 bases in the middle. In DNA, the CDR3 is TGTGCCAGCAGTTTACTGGAGAGGGAGACGAGATACGAGCAGTACTTC. This translates into CASSLLERETRYEQYF. The whole variable domain, remainder taken from reference TRBV28 and TRBJ2-7, is DVKVTQSSRYLVKRTGEKVFLECVQDMDHENMFWYRQDPGLGLRLIYFSYDVKMKEKGDIPEGYSVSREKKERFSLILESASTNQTSMYLCASSLLERETRYEQYFGPGTRLTVT.

The V and J genes are TRBV6-5 and TRBJ1-2; D call uncertain. The CDR3 is made up of 15 amino acids. CDR1 MNHEY and CDR2 SVGAGI come from the germline V gene. Trimming left V 2 bases short and J 3 bases short, with 13 bases between. The CDR3 loop is CASSYTTGTHYGYTF. In DNA form, the CDR3 reads TGTGCCAGCAGTTACACGACGGGCACACACTATGGCTACACCTTC.

This clonotype was observed a handful of times. The chain recombines TRBV29-1 with TRBJ1-1; D might be TRBD1 (6 bases). V was trimmed by 3 bases and J by 1 base, leaving 12 bases between them. This CDR3 has 14 residues. Germline V gives CDR1 SQVTM, CDR2 ANQGSEA. CDR3: CSVDLTGPNTEAFF. The CDR3 DNA reads as TGCAGCGTTGACTTGACAGGACCGAACACTGAAGCTTTCTTT.

This clonotype was seen more than once but under ten times. This chain uses TRBV27 with TRBJ2-1; 7 bases agree with TRBD1. Germline V gives CDR1 MNHEY, CDR2 SMNVEV (reference sequence). After removal of 3 bases from V and 3 bases from J, the junction contained 8 bases not matched to a gene. This CDR3 has 16 amino acids. This CDR3 reads CASSLVPGQIYNEQFF. As DNA, the CDR3 is TGTGCCAGCAGTTTGGTCCCGGGACAGATCTACAATGAGCAGTTCTTC.

The chain recombines TRBV28 with TRBJ2-1; D is undetermined. With 8 bases removed from V and 0 bases from J, the gap between germline ends came to 11 bases. This CDR3 has 14 residues. From germline, CDR1 is MDHEN and CDR2 SYDVKM. The CDR3 sequence is CASLRRSSYNEQFF. CDR3 bases: TGTGCCAGCCTAAGACGAAGCTCCTACAATGAGCAGTTCTTC.

V is TRBV10-3 and J is TRBJ2-3; a weak D match, TRBD1 (5 bases). The CDR3 is made up of 13 amino acids. Per the germline V gene, CDR1 is ENHRY and CDR2 is SYGVKD. Trimming removed 6 bases from V and 2 bases from J, with 9 bases in between. The CDR3 DNA reads as TGTGCCATCAGGGGGCCCCCCACAGATACGCAGTATTTT. The encoded protein is CAIRGPPTDTQYF.

The rearrangement uses TRBV7-9 and TRBJ2-3; 10 positions match TRBD2. Germline loops: CDR1 SEHNR, CDR2 FQNEAQ (reference sequence). This CDR3 has 14 residues. V lost 11 bases and J lost 6; bases outside the gene matches: 11. The CDR3 DNA sequence: TGTGCCGGAGGGGGGCTAGCGGGAGAGGATACGCAGTATTTT. This sequence encodes CAGGGLAGEDTQYF.

This clonotype was seen a few times. The genes are TRBV12-3 or TRBV12-4 and TRBJ2-5, with 12 bases identical to TRBD2. The CDR3 is 14 amino acids. The trim removed 6 bases at V and 4 bases at J, leaving 3 bases unmatched. The CDR3 is CASSRLAGVETQYF. The CDR3 bases are TGTGCCAGCAGCCGACTAGCGGGAGTAGAGACCCAGTACTTC.

This clonotype was seen only a few times. The chain carries TRBV28 and TRBJ1-2, with D tentatively TRBD1 (6 bases). Germline V gene data show CDR1 as MDHEN and CDR2 as SYDVKM. This CDR3 is built from 11 residues. V shed 10 bases and J shed 8 bases, with 14 bases lying between them. Here the CDR3 DNA reads TGTGCCACCCGGCGAGGGGGGGGCTACACCTTC. It encodes CATRRGGGYTF.

This clonotype was seen a few times. The junction departs from germline at one end; a sequencing error may be responsible. The V gene is TRBV28, the J gene TRBJ2-3; D is perhaps TRBD2 (6 bases). Germline assignment: CDR1 MDHEN and CDR2 SYDVKM. The CDR3 covers 10 residues. The CDR3 loop reads CASSKSRGLF. The CDR3 bases are TGTGCCAGCAGTAAAAGCCGGGGACTTTTT.

The chain recombines TRBV7-9 with TRBJ1-1, with D unclear. Germline CDR1 reads SEHNR; CDR2 reads FQNEAQ (reference sequence). V gave up 5 bases and J gave up 7 bases, with 11 bases separating them. The CDR3 runs to 12 residues. The CDR3 nucleotides are TGTGCCAGCAGCCAAGGACGGCGTGAAGCTTTCTTT. Translation: CASSQGRREAFF.

V and J are TRBV29-1 and TRBJ2-3; 8 nucleotides align to TRBD2. CDR3 length: 13 residues. CDR1 is SQVTM and CDR2 is ANQGSEA in the germline V gene. Trimming at V came to 7 bases and at J to 5 bases, leaving 8 bases not matched to a gene. The CDR3 DNA reads TGCAGCGCCGAAGCGGGAGCGGTAGATACGCAGTATTTT. It yields the protein CSAEAGAVDTQYF.

This clonotype was found a few times. The gene calls are TRBV4-2 and TRBJ1-2; 7 bases are shared with TRBD1. The CDR3 has 18 amino acids. Germline lookup yields CDR1 LGHNA and CDR2 YNFKEQ. The V gene end was trimmed by 0 bases and the J gene end by 0 bases; junction bases not matched to a gene: 10. The CDR3, as DNA: TGTGCCAGCAGCCAAGAAGTGGGACAGACCTTAGCTAACTATGGCTACACCTTC. Amino acids: CASSQEVGQTLANYGYTF.

This clonotype was picked up a small number of times. The rearrangement joins TRBV9 to TRBJ1-1; tentative D call: TRBD1 (6 bases). Germline V CDR1 and CDR2: SGDLS, YYNGEE. The length of the CDR3 is 18 residues. Trimming shortened V by 4 bases and J by 0 bases, and 22 bases separated the two germline ends. CDR3 sequence: CASSPLTGLHDMNTEAFF. CDR3 nucleotides: TGTGCCAGCAGCCCCTTGACAGGTCTCCATGACATGAACACTGAAGCTTTCTTT.

This clonotype was counted many times. The chain couples TRBV2 to TRBJ2-3; 9 bases are a match to TRBD2. CDR1 SNHLY and CDR2 FYNNEI come from the germline V gene. There are 15 residues in the CDR3. V lost 7 bases, J lost 1 base, and 6 bases stayed unmatched. The CDR3 coding sequence is TGTGCCAGCACCCCGTTAGCGGGAGGCACAGATACGCAGTATTTT. It encodes CASTPLAGGTDTQYF. The whole variable domain, remainder taken from reference TRBV2 and TRBJ2-3, is EPEVTQTPSHQVTQMGQEVILRCVPISNHLYFYWYRQILGQKVEFLVSFYNNEISEKSEIFDDQFSVERPDGSNFTLKIRSTKLEDSAMYFCASTPLAGGTDTQYFGPGTRLTVL.